Below are 6 T cell receptor beta chains sequenced from a single sample in a study of CD8 T cells in ankylosing spondylitis. Each CDR3 protein is one row after TCRdb ran MiXCR on the 5' RACE reads. The table includes 30,000 to 45,000 distinct CDR3 sequences, 15% to 20% detected once. Sequences were obtained from blood. These receptors were taken from a male donor with ankylosing spondylitis or in good health (not recorded which).

The chain uses TRBV28 and TRBJ2-4; D is perhaps TRBD1 or TRBD2 (5 bases each). The CDR3 loop spans 14 amino acids. V dropped 2 bases and J dropped 7 bases, with 12 bases sitting between them. Germline V gene lookup returns CDR1 MDHEN and CDR2 SYDVKM. CDR3 in DNA: TGTGCCAGCAGTTTAAGGGACCCCGGGAACATTCAGTACTTC. Its protein is CASSLRDPGNIQYF. Supplemented by reference TRBV28 and TRBJ2-4, the full variable domain reads DVKVTQSSRYLVKRTGEKVFLECVQDMDHENMFWYRQDPGLGLRLIYFSYDVKMKEKGDIPEGYSVSREKKERFSLILESASTNQTSMYLCASSLRDPGNIQYFGAGTRLSVL.

Here the CDR3 reads CASSEEPGGVEAFF. CDR3 DNA sequence: TGTGCCAGCAGTGAAGAACCAGGGGGTGTTGAAGCTTTCTTT. The chain links TRBV25-1 to TRBJ1-1, with 7 positions matching TRBD1. From germline, CDR1 is MGHDK and CDR2 SYGVNS. The V gene end was trimmed by 2 bases and the J gene end by 7 bases; junction bases not matched to a gene: 7. The CDR3 has 14 amino acids.

This clonotype was seen only a few times. V gene TRBV4-3 combines with J gene TRBJ2-3, with D perhaps matching TRBD1 or TRBD2 (5 bases each). V lost 0 bases to trimming and J lost 3 bases, with 16 bases between them. Per the germline V gene, CDR1 is LGHNA and CDR2 is YSLEER. The CDR3 is 17 residues long. The CDR3, as DNA: TGCGCCAGCAGCCAAGATCATTGGGGGACGGGGACAGATACGCAGTATTTT. Protein product: CASSQDHWGTGTDTQYF.

The chain combines TRBV2 with TRBJ2-2; perhaps TRBD2 as D (5 bases). Germline assignment: CDR1 SNHLY and CDR2 FYNNEI. Deletions cut 5 bases from V and 10 bases from J, with 14 bases between. The CDR3 consists of 13 residues. CDR3 DNA: TGTGCCAGCAGTCAAGGACTGGTAGAGGAGCTGTTTTTT. It specifies CASSQGLVEELFF.

In this sample, this clonotype turned up a few times. The rearrangement joins TRBV12-3 or TRBV12-4 to TRBJ2-2, with D possibly matching TRBD2 (5 bases). CDR3 length equals 13 residues. The V end was cut by 5 bases, the J end by 7 bases, with 11 bases between. The CDR3 region is CASSPWEFGELFF. CDR3 sequence (DNA): TGTGCCAGCAGTCCCTGGGAGTTCGGGGAGCTGTTTTTT.

V is TRBV5-1 and J is TRBJ2-1, with TRBD2 matching 9 bases. With V trimmed by 4 bases and J by 0 bases, 8 bases remained unmatched. The germline V gene has CDR1 SGHRS and CDR2 YFSETQ. The CDR3 extends over 17 amino acids. The chain's CDR3 is CASSAGLAPSSYNEQFF. In nucleotides, the CDR3 is TGCGCCAGCAGCGCCGGACTAGCGCCCAGCTCCTACAATGAGCAGTTCTTC.